The 20 T cell receptor beta chains below all came from one sample that was sequenced in a study of blood T cell repertoires in COVID-19 (dated by TCRdb to 2018 to 2021). Libraries were built with the immunoSEQ multiplex PCR assay. Sourced from immuneACCESS, this table was stored by TCRdb with only in-frame sequences that have V and J called. A share of the clones is absent; for the studies checked, an unresolved V gene accounts for under half, and the remainder has no known explanation. The sample table lists more than 95,000 clones, 88% of them with a count of one. The top ten hold about 7.3% of the sample. Specimen: peripheral blood. The receptors derive from a man aged 45-65 years with acute or convalescent COVID-19.

This chain joins TRBV9 and TRBJ2-1; D might be TRBD2 (7 bases). V dropped 2 bases and J dropped 2 bases, with 23 bases sitting between them. The CDR3 sequence is 19 residues long. Germline CDR1 is SGDLS and CDR2 is YYNGEE. The CDR3 region has the DNA TGTGCCAGCAGCGTGGGGGGGGCGGGAGTCCCCCCGCCCTACAATGAGCAGTTCTTC. This encodes CASSVGGAGVPPPYNEQFF.

The chain combines TRBV29-1 with TRBJ2-3; D uncertain. This CDR3 is 11 amino acids long. CDR1 SQVTM and CDR2 ANQGSEA come from the germline V gene. Trimming took 8 bases from V and 2 from J, leaving 8 bases between them. The CDR3 sequence is CSLSDTDTQYF. CDR3 sequence (DNA): TGCAGCTTATCAGACACAGATACGCAGTATTTT.

The chain couples TRBV6-6 to TRBJ1-6; no firm D call. V lost 0 bases to trimming and J lost 8 bases, with 8 bases between them. Germline V CDR1 and CDR2: MNHNY, SVGAGI (reference sequence). This CDR3 spans 14 amino acids. CDR3 protein: CASSYSRADSPLHF. The CDR3 DNA reads as TGTGCCAGCAGTTACTCGAGAGCGGATTCACCCCTCCACTTT.

The J gene is TRBJ2-1, the V gene TRBV19, with 7 positions matching TRBD2. The length of the CDR3 is 14 residues. Germline CDR1 LNHDA, CDR2 SQIVND (reference sequence). Trimming at V came to 7 bases and at J to 4 bases, leaving 7 bases not matched to a gene. CDR3 loop: CASMRGRGYNEQFF. The CDR3 region has the DNA TGTGCCAGTATGCGCGGGAGAGGATACAATGAGCAGTTCTTC.

This chain joins TRBV3-1 (or the pseudogene TRBV3-2) and TRBJ2-7, with TRBD2 matching over 7 bases. This CDR3 is 16 amino acids long. With V trimmed by 4 bases and J by 0 bases, 9 bases remained unmatched. The germline CDR1 and CDR2 sequences are LGHDT and YNNKEL (reference sequence). CDR3 nucleotides: TGTGCCAGCAGCCCATTGGGAGCGGGGTGCTCCTACGAGCAGTACTTC. Translating gives CASSPLGAGCSYEQYF.

This chain links TRBV6-2 or TRBV6-3 with TRBJ2-5; TRBD2 might be the D (5 bases). Trimming took 5 bases from V and 0 from J, leaving 13 bases between them. The CDR3 loop spans 15 amino acids. Germline CDR1 reads MNHEY; CDR2 reads SVGEGT. Here the CDR3 DNA reads TGTGCCAGCAGTCGCCTAGCCCTGTACCAAGAGACCCAGTACTTC. Encoded protein: CASSRLALYQETQYF.

The rearrangement joins TRBV6-2 or TRBV6-3 to TRBJ2-1; the match to TRBD2 covers 10 bases. Trimming removed 0 bases from V and 7 bases from J; junction bases left unmatched: 6. Germline V gene sequence: CDR1 MNHEY, CDR2 SVGEGT. This CDR3 is 16 amino acids long. The chain's CDR3 is CASSYSRASGSNEQFF. CDR3 bases: TGTGCCAGCAGTTACTCGAGGGCTAGCGGGAGTAATGAGCAGTTCTTC.

J is TRBJ2-2 and V is TRBV11-3; 8 bases map to TRBD2. From germline, CDR1 is SGHNT and CDR2 YENEEA. V shed 3 bases and J 7 bases; nucleotides not matched to a gene: 4. This CDR3 is built from 14 residues. This CDR3 is CASSFREGHGELFF. The DNA of the CDR3 is TGTGCCAGCAGCTTCCGGGAGGGCCACGGGGAGCTGTTTTTT.

This rearrangement joins TRBV11-2 to TRBJ1-5; tentatively, D is TRBD1 (5 bases). The germline gives CDR1 SGHAT, CDR2 FQNNGV. There are 16 residues in the CDR3. With 1 base removed from V and 0 bases from J, the gap between germline ends came to 10 bases. CDR3 protein: CASSLGPGYSNQPQHF. The CDR3 DNA reads TGTGCCAGCAGCTTAGGGCCAGGGTATAGCAATCAGCCCCAGCATTTT. The variable domain in full, completed from reference TRBV11-2 and TRBJ1-5, reads EAGVAQSPRYKIIEKRQSVAFWCNPISGHATLYWYQQILGQGPKLLIQFQNNGVVDDSQLPKDRFSAERLKGVDSTLKIQPAKLEDSAVYLCASSLGPGYSNQPQHFGDGTRLSIL.

The V and J genes are TRBV11-1 and TRBJ2-1; 7 bases map to TRBD1. CDR3 length equals 15 residues. Trimming took 7 bases from V and 0 from J; bases not matched to a gene: 6. The germline V gene encodes CDR1 SGHAT and CDR2 FQDESV (reference sequence). The CDR3 sequence: CASIPGQSSYNEQFF. In nucleotides, the CDR3 is TGTGCCAGCATCCCGGGACAGAGCTCCTACAATGAGCAGTTCTTC.

The chain combines TRBV5-1 with TRBJ2-7, with TRBD2 identical over 9 bases. J lost 3 bases, V lost 3 bases, and 7 bases had no gene match. CDR3 size: 15 residues. CDR1 is SGHRS and CDR2 is YFSETQ in the germline V gene. In DNA, the CDR3 is TGCGCCAGCAGCTACCTTAGCGGGAGTCTCTACGAGCAGTACTTC. This translates into CASSYLSGSLYEQYF.

The chain joins TRBV6-4 to TRBJ2-7; the match to TRBD2 covers 10 bases. V lost 4 bases, J lost 1 base, and 1 base stayed unmatched. Germline CDR1 is MRHNA and CDR2 is SNTAGT. This CDR3 comprises 14 residues. Here the CDR3 reads CASSGTSGSYEQYF. The CDR3 nucleotides are TGTGCCAGCAGTGGGACTAGCGGTTCCTACGAGCAGTACTTC.

The chain joins TRBV5-4 to TRBJ1-2; 8 bases match TRBD1. Per germline, CDR1 SGHNT and CDR2 YYREEE (reference sequence). The length of the CDR3 is 13 residues. V lost 5 bases to trimming and J lost 7 bases; unmatched junction nucleotides: 7. CDR3 loop: CASRGGQASGYTF. CDR3 in DNA: TGTGCCAGCAGGGGGGGACAGGCGTCTGGCTACACCTTC.

The chain is built from TRBV7-9 and TRBJ2-7; TRBD2 aligns across 10 bases. CDR3 size: 14 residues. After removal of 6 bases from V and 0 bases from J, the junction contained 2 bases not matched to a gene. Germline CDR1 reads SEHNR; CDR2 reads FQNEAQ (reference sequence). The CDR3 bases are TGTGCCAGCAGACTAGCGGGGCTCTCCTACGAGCAGTACTTC. This codes for CASRLAGLSYEQYF.

The chain uses TRBV10-2 and TRBJ2-1; 13 bases match TRBD2. The junction had 6 bases not matched to a gene; V was cut back by 0 bases and J by 10 bases. Germline CDR1 WSHSY, CDR2 SAAADI. The CDR3 consists of 16 residues. CDR3 amino acids: CASSESRTSGSREQFF. CDR3 bases: TGCGCCAGCAGTGAGTCAAGGACTAGCGGGAGTAGGGAGCAGTTCTTC.

The genes are TRBV13 and TRBJ2-7; 13 positions agree with TRBD2. The CDR3 is made up of 20 amino acids. Trimming at V came to 0 bases and at J to 3 bases, leaving 14 bases not matched to a gene. The germline CDR1 and CDR2 sequences are PRHDT and FYEKMQ (reference sequence). In DNA form, the CDR3 reads TGTGCCAGCAGCTTAGGCAGCGGGGGGCGACTAGCGGGAGGAATCTACGAGCAGTACTTC. Amino acid sequence: CASSLGSGGRLAGGIYEQYF.

The CDR3 protein is CASSLGGGPGEQYF. Written as DNA, the CDR3 is TGTGCCAGCAGCTTAGGCGGAGGGCCCGGCGAGCAGTACTTC. The rearrangement uses TRBV11-3 and TRBJ2-7; possibly TRBD2 for D (6 bases). The CDR3 is 14 residues long. Germline CDR1 is SGHNT and CDR2 is YENEEA. The V gene lost 1 base and the J gene lost 6 bases, with 13 bases spanning the gap. The whole variable domain, remainder taken from reference TRBV11-3 and TRBJ2-7, is EAGVVQSPRYKIIEKKQPVAFWCNPISGHNTLYWYLQNLGQGPELLIRYENEEAVDDSQLPKDRFSAERLKGVDSTLKIQPAELGDSAVYLCASSLGGGPGEQYFGPGTRLTVT.

This clone was seen just once. This chain links TRBV5-4 with TRBJ1-5; D unclear. There are 14 residues in the CDR3. Trimming left V 0 bases short and J 9 bases short, with 13 bases between. The germline gives CDR1 SGHNT, CDR2 YYREEE (reference sequence). This chain's CDR3 is CASSLEYTVGPQHF. The CDR3 nucleotides read TGTGCCAGCAGCTTGGAGTATACAGTGGGGCCCCAGCATTTT. Together with reference TRBV5-4 and TRBJ1-5, the CDR3 gives the full variable domain: ETGVTQSPTHLIKTRGQQVTLRCSSQSGHNTVSWYQQALGQGPQFIFQYYREEENGRGNFPPRFSGLQFPNYSSELNVNALELDDSALYLCASSLEYTVGPQHFGDGTRLSIL.

This rearrangement joins TRBV19 to TRBJ2-5; 14 positions agree with TRBD2. CDR3 size: 14 residues. Trimming removed 8 bases from V and 3 bases from J; junction bases left unmatched: 2. Germline values: CDR1 LNHDA, CDR2 SQIVND (reference sequence). The CDR3 nucleotides read TGTGCCAGTCGGACTAGCGGGAGGAAAGAGACCCAGTACTTC. It encodes CASRTSGRKETQYF.

The genes are TRBV5-1 and TRBJ2-7, with a weak D call TRBD2 (5 bases). V lost 1 base and J lost 0, with 17 bases in between. Germline CDR1 and CDR2: SGHRS and YFSETQ. CDR3 length: 17 residues. CDR3 sequence: CASSLITAALSSYEQYF. In DNA, the CDR3 is TGCGCCAGCAGCTTGATAACAGCGGCTCTTAGCTCCTACGAGCAGTACTTC.